Shown below are 12 T cell receptor beta chains from a single sample sequenced in a study of early T cells in non-severe SARS-CoV-2 infection. TCRdb re-called the 5' RACE reads through MiXCR, storing one row per CDR3 protein. The data show about 130,000 distinct CDR3 sequences, with under 15% seen just once and 21% held by the top ten. The sample taken for sequencing was whole blood. These receptors were collected from an adult who was a healthcare worker with PCR-confirmed SARS-CoV-2 infection or an uninfected control (not recorded which).

This clonotype has a count of ten or more. V gene TRBV2 combines with J gene TRBJ2-2; maybe TRBD1 (5 bases). The V gene lost 1 base and the J gene lost 7 bases, with 13 bases spanning the gap. The length of the CDR3 is 15 residues. CDR1 and CDR2 (germline): SNHLY, FYNNEI. The CDR3: CASSEEGQGLGELFF. The CDR3 coding sequence is TGTGCCAGCAGTGAAGAGGGGCAGGGTCTCGGGGAGCTGTTTTTT.

This clonotype showed up just once. J is TRBJ2-3 and V is TRBV5-1; TRBD1 agrees at 8 bases. From germline, CDR1 is SGHRS and CDR2 YFSETQ. The CDR3 is 14 residues long. Trimming removed 4 bases from V and 5 bases from J; junction bases left unmatched: 6. The CDR3 reads CASSMDRVEDTQYF. The CDR3 nucleotides are TGCGCCAGCAGCATGGACAGGGTGGAAGATACGCAGTATTTT.

This clonotype came up a few times. The chain links TRBV19 to TRBJ1-5; D possibly corresponds to TRBD1 (5 bases). This CDR3 region has 14 residues. From germline, CDR1 is LNHDA and CDR2 SQIVND (reference sequence). The V end lost 8 bases, the J end lost 7 bases, and 18 bases lay between the germline ends. CDR3 amino acids: CASGNRDQQQPQHF. Here the CDR3 DNA reads TGTGCCAGTGGAAACCGGGACCAGCAACAGCCCCAGCATTTT.

The chain links TRBV12-5 to TRBJ2-2; weak D call: TRBD1 (5 bases). This CDR3 is 14 amino acids long. Germline CDR1 LGHNT, CDR2 FRNRAP. Deletions cut 6 bases from V and 5 bases from J, with 13 bases between. CDR3 DNA sequence: TGTGCTAGTGGCGCAGGGTTCGGAACCGGGGAGCTGTTTTTT. Protein: CASGAGFGTGELFF.

This clonotype turned up a few times. The chain uses TRBV5-1 and TRBJ1-1; 10 bases match TRBD1. The germline gives CDR1 SGHRS, CDR2 YFSETQ. This CDR3 is built from 18 residues. The V gene end was trimmed by 0 bases and the J gene end by 0 bases; junction bases not matched to a gene: 8. The CDR3 bases are TGCGCCAGCAGCTTGGCCGGGACAGGGGCGTTCTTGAACACTGAAGCTTTCTTT. It is translated as CASSLAGTGAFLNTEAFF.

The rearrangement uses TRBV18 and TRBJ2-7; no clear D. The CDR3 runs to 15 residues. The germline gives CDR1 KGHSH, CDR2 LQKENI. Trimming removed 1 base at V and 3 bases at J, with 13 bases between. CDR3 region: CASSPHSAPGYEQYF. The CDR3 nucleotides read TGTGCCAGCTCACCACACAGTGCTCCCGGCTACGAGCAGTACTTC.

This chain links TRBV5-1 with TRBJ2-3, with 9 bases aligning to TRBD1. The germline V gene has CDR1 SGHRS and CDR2 YFSETQ. This CDR3 contains 15 residues. The V segment lost 4 bases and the J segment 3 bases; nucleotides outside the gene matches: 6. Written as DNA, the CDR3 is TGCGCCAGCAGCCCGGGACAGGGACGGACAGATACGCAGTATTTT. Translating gives CASSPGQGRTDTQYF.

This clonotype appeared many times. V gene TRBV27 combines with J gene TRBJ1-1; possibly TRBD1 for D (5 bases). Germline values: CDR1 MNHEY, CDR2 SMNVEV (reference sequence). The V end lost 3 bases, the J end lost 5 bases, and 16 bases lay between the germline ends. The CDR3 is 15 amino acids. CDR3: CASSFQGGRQTEAFF. In DNA form, the CDR3 reads TGTGCCAGCAGTTTTCAGGGAGGGCGGCAAACTGAAGCTTTCTTT.

At least ten counts were recorded for this clonotype. V gene TRBV18 combines with J gene TRBJ2-5, with D possibly called TRBD1 or TRBD2 (5 bases each). The CDR3 runs to 14 residues. Germline CDR1 reads KGHSH; CDR2 reads LQKENI. V was shortened by 6 bases and J by 5 bases, with 16 bases between the two germline ends. This CDR3 reads CASSRGVIGETQYF. DNA for the CDR3: TGTGCCAGCTCCAGAGGGGTCATAGGGGAGACCCAGTACTTC. Combining the CDR3 with reference TRBV18 and TRBJ2-5 gives the whole variable domain NAGVMQNPRHLVRRRGQEARLRCSPMKGHSHVYWYRQLPEEGLKFMVYLQKENIIDESGMPKERFSAEFPKEGPSILRIQQVVRGDSAAYFCASSRGVIGETQYFGPGTRLLVL.

This chain uses TRBV20-1 with TRBJ2-7; 7 bases are shared with TRBD1. CDR1 and CDR2 from the germline V gene are DFQATT and SNEGSKA (reference sequence). J gave up 5 bases and V 3 bases, and 4 bases lay outside the gene matches. The CDR3 extends over 12 amino acids. CDR3 nucleotides: TGCAGTGCTAGTTCGGACAGGAACGAGCAGTACTTC. Protein: CSASSDRNEQYF.

In this sample, this clonotype turned up a few times. The chain links TRBV5-6 to TRBJ2-2; perhaps D is TRBD1 or TRBD2 (6 bases each). CDR3 length: 15 amino acids. V dropped 2 bases and J dropped 0 bases, with 8 bases sitting between them. Germline V gene sequence: CDR1 SGHDT, CDR2 YYEEEE. CDR3 region: CASSFGGTNTGELFF. As DNA, the CDR3 is TGTGCCAGCAGCTTCGGGGGCACGAACACCGGGGAGCTGTTTTTT.

This clonotype was detected a few times. This rearrangement joins TRBV30 to TRBJ1-2, with D unclear. From germline, CDR1 is GTSNPN and CDR2 SVGIG (reference sequence). The CDR3 loop spans 12 amino acids. V was cut by 2 bases and J by 8 bases, with 12 bases left in between. Here the CDR3 DNA reads TGTGCCTGGAGTCCTACAGACACAGGCTACACCTTC. Its protein is CAWSPTDTGYTF.